This entry lists 10 T cell receptor beta chains sequenced from one sample in a study of breast tumors, draining lymph nodes, adjacent tissues. TCRdb re-derived calls from the multiplex PCR reads in MiXCR, one entry per CDR3 protein. The sample consists of nearly 110,000 distinct CDR3 sequences, about 29% of them appearing once. Axillary draining lymph nodes of breast cancer patients supplied the node samples. Sample: axillary lymph node tissue. These receptors were taken from a female donor with breast cancer. Some clones in this sample may be carry-over from other donors' samples.

This clonotype has a count of ten or more. The chain couples TRBV11-3 to TRBJ1-6; D not resolved. The CDR3 contains 13 residues. The V and J ends lost 1 base and 9 bases respectively, with 7 bases between them. CDR1 and CDR2 (germline): SGHNT, YENEEA. The CDR3 protein is CASSLGAGSPLHF. CDR3 DNA sequence: TGTGCCAGCAGCTTAGGGGCCGGTTCACCCCTCCACTTT.

This clonotype was seen at least ten times. The junction does not match germline at one end; this may be a read error. The chain recombines TRBV6-6 with TRBJ1-2; D not resolved. Germline CDR1 and CDR2: MNHNY and SVGAGI (reference sequence). The CDR3 covers 13 residues. As DNA, the CDR3 is TGTGCCAGCAGTCACTCGACCAACACTCCCTACACCTTC. This sequence encodes CASSHSTNTPYTF.

Details on this clonotype: One base away lies a much larger clone, so this may be a sequencing read error. V and J are TRBV27 and TRBJ1-5; 10 nucleotides match TRBD1. The CDR3 consists of 15 residues. CDR1 is MNHEY, CDR2 SMNVEV, per germline (reference sequence). V gave up 7 bases and J gave up 3 bases; unmatched junction bases: 6. The CDR3 bases are TGTGCCAGCAAGGTCGGGACAGGGGTCAATCAGCCCCAGCATTTT. Its translation is CASKVGTGVNQPQHF.

This clonotype was seen at least ten times. The chain is built from TRBV7-9 and TRBJ2-7; D possibly uses TRBD1 or TRBD2 (5 bases each). Trimming left V 5 bases short and J 5 bases short, with 16 bases between. Germline V gives CDR1 SEHNR, CDR2 FQNEAQ (reference sequence). The CDR3 consists of 14 residues. This CDR3 reads CASSQTEGYDEQYF. DNA of the CDR3: TGTGCCAGCAGCCAAACCGAGGGGTACGACGAGCAGTACTTC.

This clonotype was recorded at least ten times. The V gene is TRBV28, the J gene TRBJ2-3; maybe TRBD2 (6 bases). From germline, CDR1 is MDHEN and CDR2 SYDVKM. Trimming left V 3 bases short and J 7 bases short, with 8 bases between. The CDR3 extends over 12 amino acids. The CDR3 coding sequence is TGTGCCAGCAGTTTTGCGGGAAATACGCAGTATTTT. Amino acids: CASSFAGNTQYF. Based on the CDR3 plus reference TRBV28 and TRBJ2-3, the full variable domain is DVKVTQSSRYLVKRTGEKVFLECVQDMDHENMFWYRQDPGLGLRLIYFSYDVKMKEKGDIPEGYSVSREKKERFSLILESASTNQTSMYLCASSFAGNTQYFGPGTRLTVL.

This clonotype was recorded at least ten times. This chain uses TRBV6-2 or TRBV6-3 with TRBJ1-6, with 9 bases aligning to TRBD1. This CDR3 has 14 residues. Germline CDR1 and CDR2: MNHEY and SVGEGT. V gave up 5 bases and J gave up 10 bases; unmatched junction bases: 6. CDR3 region: CASSPRTGESPLHF. The CDR3 DNA sequence: TGTGCCAGCAGTCCTAGGACAGGGGAGTCACCCCTCCACTTT.

This clonotype was counted ten times or more. The chain has TRBV7-9 and TRBJ2-3; 11 nucleotides agree with TRBD2. The CDR3 is made up of 16 amino acids. CDR1 and CDR2 (germline): SEHNR, FQNEAQ (reference sequence). V lost 5 bases to trimming and J lost 6 bases; unmatched junction nucleotides: 10. Here the CDR3 reads CASSLAITSGSDTQYF. The CDR3 nucleotides are TGTGCCAGCAGCCTTGCCATTACTAGCGGGAGCGATACGCAGTATTTT.

The chain joins TRBV25-1 to TRBJ2-5; D may be TRBD1 or TRBD2 (5 bases each). CDR1 and CDR2 from the germline V gene are MGHDK and SYGVNS. This CDR3 has 13 residues. The CDR3 loop is CATRDGNQETQYF. CDR3 in DNA: TGTGCAACCCGGGACGGCAACCAAGAGACCCAGTACTTC.

In this sample, this clonotype turned up many times. The gene calls are TRBV27 and TRBJ2-1; D gene ambiguous. The V gene lost 5 bases and the J gene lost 6 bases, with 17 bases spanning the gap. CDR1 is MNHEY and CDR2 is SMNVEV in the germline V gene (reference sequence). The CDR3 is made up of 15 amino acids. CDR3 sequence reads: CASSPTSTGGNEQFF. In DNA, the CDR3 is TGTGCCAGCAGTCCAACATCGACCGGCGGCAATGAGCAGTTCTTC.

This clonotype showed up just once. The chain links TRBV20-1 to TRBJ2-5, with TRBD1 as a possible D gene (6 bases). Per germline, CDR1 DFQATT and CDR2 SNEGSKA (reference sequence). V was shortened by 4 bases and J by 5 bases, with 8 bases between the two germline ends. The CDR3 is made up of 11 amino acids. Written as DNA, the CDR3 is TGCAGTGCTACAGGGGTGGAGACCCAGTACTTC. This sequence encodes CSATGVETQYF.